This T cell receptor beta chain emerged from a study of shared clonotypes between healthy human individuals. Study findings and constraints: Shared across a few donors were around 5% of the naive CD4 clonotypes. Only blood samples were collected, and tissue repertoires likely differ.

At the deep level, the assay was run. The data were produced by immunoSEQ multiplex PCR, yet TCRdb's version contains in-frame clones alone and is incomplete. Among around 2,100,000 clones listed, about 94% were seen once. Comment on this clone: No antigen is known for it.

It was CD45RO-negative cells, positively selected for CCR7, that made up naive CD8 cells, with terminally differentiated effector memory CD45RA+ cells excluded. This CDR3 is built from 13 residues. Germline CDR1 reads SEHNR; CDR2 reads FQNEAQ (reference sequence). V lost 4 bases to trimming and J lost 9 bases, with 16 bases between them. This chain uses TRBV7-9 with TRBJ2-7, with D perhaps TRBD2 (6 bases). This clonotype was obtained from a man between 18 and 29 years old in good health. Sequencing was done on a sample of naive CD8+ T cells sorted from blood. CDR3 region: CASSSSEPTRQYF. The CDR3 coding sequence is TGTGCCAGCAGCTCTAGCGAACCTACGAGGCAGTACTTC.